Listed below are T cell receptor beta chains from one sample, sequenced in a study of metastatic and nonmetastatic thyroid tumors. TCRdb reprocessed the PCR reads using MiXCR. Of roughly 28,000 clones in the sample, roughly 15% were seen once. Sequenced sample: blood. All receptors derive from a female donor with papillary thyroid cancer or a benign thyroid nodule (not recorded which). Some clones in this sample may be carry-over from other donors' samples. CDR3s include the opening cysteine and the closing phenylalanine or tryptophan. Fields, in order: D gene, CDR3 length, J gene, V gene, clone size, CDR3 protein, CDR3 DNA. A D gene is named only where the DNA matches it firmly. Expanded clones are given a class, and other clones once, few, many or no size at all.

>TRBD2|16|TRBJ2-3|TRBV6-5|.
CASSFGAGGPVDTQYF
TGTGCCAGCAGTTTCGGCGCGGGAGGGCCTGTAGATACGCAGTATTTT
>TRBD1|13|TRBJ1-3|TRBV6-1|medium-sized
CASAQGPGNTIYF
TGTGCCAGCGCACAGGGGCCTGGAAACACCATATATTTT
>.|14|TRBJ1-5|TRBV20-1|many
CSATPGGVDQPQHF
TGCAGTGCTACCCCTGGGGGGGTTGATCAGCCCCAGCATTTT
>.|15|TRBJ2-2|TRBV11-2|many
CASSLVDTHTGELFF
TGTGCCAGCAGCTTGGTTGACACGCACACCGGGGAGCTGTTTTTT
>.|17|TRBJ2-1|TRBV6-5|.
CASSYSSLAGVPYEQFF
TGTGCCAGCAGTTACTCGAGTCTAGCCGGAGTGCCCTATGAGCAGTTCTTC
>TRBD2|16|TRBJ2-1|TRBV6-1|.
CASSEGRTSPGNEQFF
TGTGCCAGCAGTGAGGGCCGGACTAGCCCTGGGAATGAGCAGTTCTTC
>.|13|TRBJ1-3|TRBV6-1|medium-sized
CASRTGSGNTIYF
TGTGCCAGCAGAACGGGATCAGGAAACACCATATATTTT
>.|14|TRBJ1-2|TRBV9|many
CASSVDGGNYGYTF
TGTGCCAGCAGCGTAGACGGAGGGAACTATGGCTACACCTTC
>TRBD2|16|TRBJ2-7|TRBV9|many
CASSAMGGSQLYEQYF
TGTGCCAGCAGCGCTATGGGCGGGAGCCAACTCTACGAGCAGTACTTC
>TRBD2|19|TRBJ2-7|TRBV10-3|.
CAIRSNSGMKSVICYEQYF
TGTGCCATCAGATCAAATAGCGGGATGAAATCGGTCATATGCTACGAGCAGTACTTC
>.|12|TRBJ2-7|TRBV28|few
CASTKARYEQYF
TGTGCCAGCACCAAAGCCAGGTACGAGCAGTACTTC
>.|17|TRBJ1-2|TRBV12-3/TRBV12-4|many
CASSFGMGTFGSYGYTF
TGTGCCAGCAGTTTTGGGATGGGGACCTTTGGGAGCTATGGCTACACCTTC
>.|14|TRBJ2-3|TRBV6-1|many
CASSEMLATDTQYF
TGTGCCAGCAGTGAAATGCTAGCGACAGATACGCAGTATTTT
>.|12|TRBJ2-2|TRBV7-3|medium-sized
CASSPSNGELFF
TGTGCCAGCAGCCCTTCCAACGGGGAGCTGTTTTTT
>TRBD2|14|TRBJ2-7|TRBV6-1|many
CASSLTSGIYEQYF
TGTGCCAGCAGCCTGACTAGCGGGATTTACGAGCAGTACTTC
>TRBD1|15|TRBJ1-2|TRBV24-1|few
CATSDWGQTFYGYTF
TGTGCCACCAGTGATTGGGGACAGACCTTCTATGGCTACACCTTC
>.|14|TRBJ2-1|TRBV25-1|many
CASETTEGSNEQFF
TGTGCCAGTGAGACAACGGAGGGGTCCAATGAGCAGTTCTTC
>.|15|TRBJ2-7|TRBV6-1|medium-sized
CASSTWAGPSYEQYF
TGTGCCAGCAGTACTTGGGCAGGGCCCAGCTACGAGCAGTACTTC
>.|18|TRBJ2-1|TRBV28|few
CASRPLGAVVPSYNEQFF
TGTGCCAGCAGGCCGTTAGGGGCGGTAGTGCCCTCCTACAATGAGCAGTTCTTC
>TRBD1|16|TRBJ2-7|TRBV11-1|many
CASSPRGTGKPYEQYF
TGTGCCAGCAGCCCCAGGGGGACAGGGAAACCTTACGAGCAGTACTTC
>.|15|TRBJ2-7|TRBV7-3|many
CASSLTPANSYEQYF
TGTGCCAGCAGCTTAACACCCGCAAACTCCTACGAGCAGTACTTC
>.|13|TRBJ2-7|TRBV13|medium-sized
CASSLGVAYEQYF
TGTGCCAGCAGCTTAGGGGTAGCCTACGAGCAGTACTTC
>TRBD1|15|TRBJ1-2|TRBV2|many
CASSEGPRQGYGYTF
TGTGCCAGCAGTGAAGGACCCAGACAGGGCTATGGCTACACCTTC
>TRBD1|17|TRBJ1-2|TRBV27|.
CASSPPQTGGADYVYTF
TGTGCCAGCAGTCCCCCCCAGACAGGGGGCGCGGACTATGTCTACACCTTC
>.|13|TRBJ2-2|TRBV28|medium-sized
CANREGNTGELFF
TGTGCCAACAGGGAGGGGAACACCGGGGAGCTGTTTTTT
>.|18|TRBJ1-6|TRBV2|once
CASSETTNPSSYNSPLHF
TGTGCCAGCAGTGAAACTACTAATCCCAGCTCCTATAATTCACCCCTCCACTTT
>.|19|TRBJ2-6|TRBV5-1|.
CASSPGRTGGSGGANVLTF
TGCGCCAGCAGCCCAGGCAGGACAGGCGGATCAGGAGGGGCCAACGTCCTCACTTTC
>.|15|TRBJ2-1|TRBV5-1|.
CASGPWTVTYNEQFF
TGCGCCAGCGGCCCCTGGACAGTCACCTACAATGAGCAGTTCTTC
>TRBD2|16|TRBJ2-7|TRBV4-2|.
CASSQVVLAGASEQYF
TGTGCCAGCAGCCAAGTAGTACTAGCGGGAGCGAGCGAGCAGTACTTC
>TRBD1|13|TRBJ2-7|TRBV29-1|many
CSVPGQGTYEQYF
TGCAGCGTCCCGGGACAGGGGACCTACGAGCAGTACTTC
>TRBD1|15|TRBJ1-4|TRBV12-3/TRBV12-4|few
CASSPVGTGDEKLFF
TGTGCCAGCAGTCCGGTTGGGACAGGGGATGAAAAACTGTTTTTT
>TRBD2|16|TRBJ2-3|TRBV25-1|many
CASSEFGLAGTDTQYF
TGTGCCAGCAGTGAATTTGGGCTAGCGGGAACAGATACGCAGTATTTT
>.|13|TRBJ2-7|TRBV11-1|medium-sized
CASSLGRTYEQYF
TGTGCCAGCAGCTTGGGCAGGACCTACGAGCAGTACTTC
>TRBD1|18|TRBJ2-2|TRBV12-3/TRBV12-4|.
CASSPGTDTTMGPGELFF
TGTGCCAGCAGTCCCGGGACAGATACCACGATGGGCCCCGGGGAGCTGTTTTTT
>TRBD2|14|TRBJ2-7|TRBV20-1|medium-sized
CSARLAGKTYEQYF
TGCAGTGCAAGACTAGCGGGGAAGACCTACGAGCAGTACTTC
>TRBD2|15|TRBJ2-2|TRBV4-2|many
CASSQGVLADGELFF
TGTGCCAGCAGCCAAGGAGTACTAGCGGACGGGGAGCTGTTTTTT
>TRBD1|20|TRBJ2-6|TRBV19|many
CASRETHRDRGISGANVLTF
TGTGCCAGTAGGGAGACTCACCGGGACAGGGGGATCTCTGGGGCCAACGTCCTGACTTTC
>.|16|TRBJ2-2|TRBV7-8|.
CASSLAGGTRAGELFF
TGTGCCAGCAGCTTAGCTGGTGGTACTAGGGCCGGGGAGCTGTTTTTT
>.|12|TRBJ2-7|TRBV7-2|few
CASSVSSYEQYF
TGTGCCAGCAGCGTAAGCTCCTACGAGCAGTACTTC
>TRBD2|15|TRBJ2-7|TRBV6-1|many
CASSLNSGSNYEQYF
TGTGCCAGCAGTCTCAATAGCGGGAGTAACTACGAGCAGTACTTC
>.|13|TRBJ1-5|TRBV29-1|many
CSVQGFSNQPQHF
TGCAGCGTCCAAGGGTTCAGCAATCAGCCCCAGCATTTT
>.|13|TRBJ2-5|TRBV10-1|many
CASSELRGETQYF
TGCGCCAGCAGTGAGTTGCGAGGGGAGACCCAGTACTTC
>.|14|TRBJ1-2|TRBV5-1|many
CASSLDTGVNSNNF
TGCGCCAGCAGCTTGGATACGGGGGTAAATTCGAACAACTTC